This T cell receptor beta chain was sequenced during a study of T cell clonotyping in hematopoietic cell transplantation. The table came from immunoSEQ multiplex PCR; TCRdb's copy has only in-frame clones and leaves some out. This sample has about 45,000 clones, with 82% found just once. CDR1 is MNHEY and CDR2 is SMNVEV in the germline V gene (reference sequence). Trimming removed 1 base at V and 2 bases at J, with 12 bases between. The CDR3 covers 15 residues. Study-level findings and limits: Recipient TCR diversity dropped after transplant; expanded clonotypes rose from day 30 to 180.

Of note for this clone: As yet, its antigen is unknown.

Stated time point: recipient sample about 28 days before transplant, after cytoreduction. The chain combines TRBV27 with TRBJ2-7, with a possible D match to TRBD1 (5 bases). The starting material was peripheral blood mononuclear cells, obtained before stem cell transplant. This receptor was obtained from a man aged 55 to 70 with myelodysplastic syndrome. Some clones in this sample may be carry-over from other donors' samples. The CDR3 nucleotides are TGTGCCAGCAGTTTATTGGGGCGGAAGACCTACGAGCAGTACTTC. Encoded protein: CASSLLGRKTYEQYF.